What follows are 30 T cell receptor beta chains derived from one specimen sequenced in a study of a mutant IDH1 vaccine in newly diagnosed glioma. As to time point: baseline, week 1 (first vaccination visit). Treatment defined: pre-vaccination baseline after standard-of-care therapy. Using immunoSEQ multiplex PCR, the repertoire was profiled, and TCRdb retains in-frame clones only, with some absent. The sample holds roughly 86,000 clones, about 82% seen once. This specimen consisted of PBMCs, obtained from a glioma patient treated with radiotherapy, temozolomide or both. These receptors were obtained from a man in his forties with glioma.

V usage is TRBV18 and J usage is TRBJ2-7, with TRBD1 matching 9 bases. V dropped 3 bases and J dropped 6; count of bases not matched to a gene: 18. This CDR3 comprises 18 residues. The germline CDR1 and CDR2 sequences are KGHSH and LQKENI. The CDR3 DNA is TGTGCCAGCTCACCCTTTTACCGAACCGGGACAGGGTTGTTCGAGCAGTACTTC. Encoded protein: CASSPFYRTGTGLFEQYF.

The rearrangement joins TRBV7-9 to TRBJ2-7, with 13 bases lining up with TRBD2. V shed 3 bases and J 7 bases; nucleotides not matched to a gene: 9. The germline V gene encodes CDR1 SEHNR and CDR2 FQNEAQ (reference sequence). The CDR3 is made up of 16 amino acids. The CDR3 DNA reads as TGTGCCAGCAGCTTTTTGGGACTAGCGGGATCCCCGGAGCAGTACTTC. Translation: CASSFLGLAGSPEQYF.

The V and J genes are TRBV25-1 and TRBJ1-1; a weak D match, TRBD1 (5 bases). The CDR3 contains 12 residues. CDR1 MGHDK and CDR2 SYGVNS come from the germline V gene. Trimming cost V 6 bases and J 3 bases, with 8 bases left between them. In DNA form, the CDR3 reads TGTGCCAGCAGCAGACAGCACACTGAAGCTTTCTTT. This gives the protein CASSRQHTEAFF.

The chain recombines TRBV11-2 with TRBJ1-2, with 10 bases lining up with TRBD1. This CDR3 is built from 14 residues. Losses at the gene ends were 3 bases for V and 8 bases for J; bases not matched to a gene: 6. The germline V gene encodes CDR1 SGHAT and CDR2 FQNNGV. The CDR3 protein is CASSFAGTGVGYTF. CDR3 coding DNA: TGTGCCAGCAGCTTTGCCGGGACAGGGGTCGGCTACACCTTC.

The rearrangement uses TRBV7-2 and TRBJ2-5; D tentatively reads TRBD1 or TRBD2 (5 bases each). This CDR3 region has 13 residues. CDR1 and CDR2 (germline): SGHTA, FQGNSA. V shed 7 bases and J shed 4 bases, with 13 bases lying between them. CDR3 nucleotide sequence: TGTGCCAGCAATAAGGTGGGGGTAGAGACCCAGTACTTC. This sequence encodes CASNKVGVETQYF.

The CDR3 loop reads CASSLVAGVAYEQYF. CDR3 in DNA: TGTGCCAGCAGCTTGGTAGCGGGAGTGGCCTACGAGCAGTACTTC. This chain joins TRBV7-2 and TRBJ2-7; 9 nucleotides agree with TRBD2. The germline V gene encodes CDR1 SGHTA and CDR2 FQGNSA. The CDR3 is 15 amino acids. The V and J ends lost 3 bases and 2 bases, in that order; junction bases with no gene match: 5.

The chain links TRBV10-1 to TRBJ1-5; D may be TRBD1 (6 bases). This CDR3 has 12 residues. From germline, CDR1 is WNHNN and CDR2 SYGVQD (reference sequence). Trimming took off 6 bases at V and 9 bases at J, with 12 bases between the two ends. The CDR3 sequence: CASSQGLGPQHF. The CDR3 DNA sequence: TGCGCCAGCAGCCAGGGGTTAGGGCCCCAGCATTTT.

The chain recombines TRBV25-1 with TRBJ2-2, with D perhaps being TRBD1 or TRBD2 (5 bases each). Trimming removed 6 bases from V and 6 bases from J, with 11 bases in between. The CDR3 is made up of 13 amino acids. CDR1 is MGHDK and CDR2 is SYGVNS in the germline V gene. DNA for the CDR3: TGTGCCAGCAGGGGACCGCTCGCCGGGGAGCTGTTTTTT. This translates into CASRGPLAGELFF. Variable domain in full (rest from reference TRBV25-1 and TRBJ2-2): EADIYQTPRYLVIGTGKKITLECSQTMGHDKMYWYQQDPGMELHLIHYSYGVNSTEKGDLSSESTVSRIRTEHFPLTLESARPSHTSQYLCASRGPLAGELFFGEGSRLTVL.

The genes are TRBV6-4 and TRBJ2-7, with 9 bases fitting TRBD1. The CDR3 loop spans 13 amino acids. Germline CDR1 is MRHNA and CDR2 is SNTAGT. V lost 8 bases to trimming and J lost 3 bases; unmatched junction nucleotides: 5. Written as DNA, the CDR3 is TGTGCCAGCGGACAGGGGTCGAGCTACGAGCAGTACTTC. Translating it yields CASGQGSSYEQYF.

The gene calls are TRBV2 and TRBJ1-2; weak D call: TRBD1 (6 bases). This CDR3 comprises 14 residues. CDR1 is SNHLY, CDR2 FYNNEI, per germline. V gave up 2 bases and J gave up 2 bases, with 9 bases separating them. Here the CDR3 DNA reads TGTGCCAGCAGTGAAAACAGGGAAAACTATGGCTACACCTTC. Its protein is CASSENRENYGYTF.

V usage is TRBV2 and J usage is TRBJ2-5, with 7 bases matching TRBD1. Germline V lookup: CDR1 SNHLY, CDR2 FYNNEI. CDR3 size: 16 residues. Trimming at V came to 6 bases and at J to 5 bases, leaving 15 bases not matched to a gene. The CDR3 DNA reads TGTGCCAGCAGGAACTGGAGGACAGGTTTCGGGGAGACCCAGTACTTC. Amino acids: CASRNWRTGFGETQYF.

This chain connects TRBV18 to TRBJ2-5; 8 bases are shared with TRBD1. Germline V gene sequence: CDR1 KGHSH, CDR2 LQKENI. V shed 2 bases, J shed 3 bases, and the junction held 2 bases outside the gene matches. CDR3 size: 14 residues. This CDR3 is CASSPATGEETQYF. DNA of the CDR3: TGTGCCAGCTCACCAGCGACAGGGGAAGAGACCCAGTACTTC.

The rearrangement links TRBV18 to TRBJ1-2; no clear D. Germline assignment: CDR1 KGHSH and CDR2 LQKENI. CDR3 length: 17 amino acids. V lost 3 bases to trimming and J lost 8 bases, with 25 bases between them. CDR3 DNA: TGTGCCAGCTCACCTCAATCGAGAGGCAACAGTAAGCACGGCTACACCTTC. It translates to CASSPQSRGNSKHGYTF.

This chain connects TRBV5-1 to TRBJ2-7, with 9 bases identical to TRBD2. The CDR3 is 15 amino acids. Trimming removed 1 base from V and 11 bases from J; junction bases left unmatched: 13. Looked up from germline, CDR1 is SGHRS and CDR2 is YFSETQ. CDR3 in DNA: TGCGCCAGCAGCTTGCAAGTGGGTCTAGCGGGGAAAGAGTACTTC. Protein: CASSLQVGLAGKEYF.

There are a few counts of this clone. The V gene is TRBV5-1, the J gene TRBJ1-1, with TRBD1 as a possible D gene (6 bases). Germline V gene sequence: CDR1 SGHRS, CDR2 YFSETQ. This CDR3 has 15 amino acids. V lost 0 bases to trimming and J lost 5 bases, with 14 bases between them. The CDR3: CASSLASGEWTEAFF. The CDR3 DNA reads as TGCGCCAGCAGCTTGGCATCAGGGGAATGGACTGAAGCTTTCTTT. Drawing the rest from reference TRBV5-1 and TRBJ1-1, the complete variable domain is KAGVTQTPRYLIKTRGQQVTLSCSPISGHRSVSWYQQTPGQGLQFLFEYFSETQRNKGNFPGRFSGRQFSNSRSEMNVSTLELGDSALYLCASSLASGEWTEAFFGQGTRLTVV.

V is TRBV28 and J is TRBJ1-5; D gene unclear. CDR1 is MDHEN, CDR2 SYDVKM, per germline. CDR3 length: 15 residues. V shed 5 bases and J shed 13 bases, with 24 bases lying between them. CDR3 amino acids: CASSRTLTLSNIQHF. The CDR3, as DNA: TGTGCCAGCAGTCGGACCCTTACGTTATCAAATATACAGCATTTT.

The chain has TRBV7-9 and TRBJ2-1; D unclear. Trimming pared 0 bases from V and 7 bases from J, leaving 10 bases between. Looked up from germline, CDR1 is SEHNR and CDR2 is FQNEAQ (reference sequence). This CDR3 comprises 14 residues. CDR3 in DNA: TGTGCCAGCAGCTTAGCGGACCCTTGGAATGAGCAGTTCTTC. This sequence encodes CASSLADPWNEQFF.

This sequence joins TRBV5-4 and TRBJ1-1; tentative D call: TRBD1 (5 bases). The germline CDR1 and CDR2 sequences are SGHNT and YYREEE (reference sequence). The CDR3 runs 14 residues. The germline V and J ends were trimmed by 6 bases and 5 bases, with 17 bases remaining between them. In nucleotides, the CDR3 is TGTGCCAGCACCCTACCGGGGCCCTCGACTGAAGCTTTCTTT. It specifies CASTLPGPSTEAFF.

In its sample, this clone was seen a few times. The same CDR3 can be traced to other DNA sequences in this sample. The V call is TRBV2, the J call TRBJ1-6; 9 nucleotides line up with TRBD1. V was pared by 3 bases and J by 0 bases, with 0 bases of the junction left unmatched. There are 16 residues in the CDR3. Per the germline V gene, CDR1 is SNHLY and CDR2 is FYNNEI. The CDR3 loop reads CASSETGGSYNSPLHF. DNA of the CDR3: TGTGCCAGCAGTGAGACAGGGGGCTCCTATAATTCACCCCTCCACTTT.

The chain combines TRBV6-1 with TRBJ1-2; tentatively, D is TRBD1 (6 bases). CDR1 and CDR2 from the germline V gene are MNHNS and SASEGT. This CDR3 region has 14 residues. V was shortened by 4 bases and J by 5 bases, with 14 bases between the two germline ends. This chain's CDR3 is CASSARTAYYGYTF. CDR3 coding DNA: TGTGCCAGCAGTGCCCGGACAGCTTATTATGGCTACACCTTC.

The chain has TRBV4-2 and TRBJ2-7; 11 bases line up with TRBD2. J was trimmed by 1 base and V by 5 bases; bases with no gene match: 1. This CDR3 comprises 14 residues. The germline CDR1 and CDR2 sequences are LGHNA and YNFKEQ. The CDR3 coding sequence is TGTGCCAGCAGCGGGACTAGCGGTTCCTACGAGCAGTACTTC. Its translation is CASSGTSGSYEQYF.

The J gene is TRBJ1-6, the V gene TRBV4-2; D remains ambiguous. The CDR3 extends over 12 amino acids. The V end was cut by 0 bases, the J end by 15 bases, with 9 bases between. From germline, CDR1 is LGHNA and CDR2 YNFKEQ. The CDR3 protein is CASSQEQELLHF. DNA of the CDR3: TGTGCCAGCAGCCAAGAACAAGAACTCCTCCACTTT.

The CDR3 coding sequence is TGCAGTGCTGGCCCTTCACCCCTCCACTTT. It specifies CSAGPSPLHF. The chain employs TRBV20-1 and TRBJ1-6, with D hard to call. This CDR3 is 10 amino acids long. Per germline, CDR1 DFQATT and CDR2 SNEGSKA (reference sequence). Trimming shortened V by 5 bases and J by 9 bases, and 5 bases separated the two germline ends.

The chain uses TRBV7-6 and TRBJ2-5; D call uncertain. The CDR3 contains 13 residues. The germline V gene has CDR1 SGHVS and CDR2 FNYEAQ. V lost 4 bases and J 9 bases, leaving 15 bases between the germline ends. CDR3 protein: CASSSRTSGPQYF. The CDR3 nucleotides read TGTGCCAGCAGCTCGCGGACGTCCGGACCCCAGTACTTC.

The chain links TRBV9 to TRBJ1-5; possibly TRBD1 for D (5 bases). This CDR3 spans 15 amino acids. Deletions cut 4 bases from V and 1 base from J, with 12 bases between. Germline V gives CDR1 SGDLS, CDR2 YYNGEE. CDR3 bases: TGTGCCAGCAGCCGGGACGGACGGAGCAATCAGCCCCAGCATTTT. Translation gives CASSRDGRSNQPQHF.

This chain uses TRBV10-3 with TRBJ1-1, with TRBD1 matching over 7 bases. The V segment lost 4 bases and the J segment 5 bases; nucleotides outside the gene matches: 7. CDR1 and CDR2 (germline): ENHRY, SYGVKD. The CDR3 runs to 14 residues. CDR3 DNA: TGTGCCATCAGTGCGGCAGGGGGAGGTACTGAAGCTTTCTTT. It codes for CAISAAGGGTEAFF.

The table lists this clone with many counts. The chain links TRBV5-1 to TRBJ2-2, with D possibly TRBD1 on 6 matching bases. Germline CDR1 and CDR2: SGHRS and YFSETQ. This CDR3 is built from 17 residues. The V gene lost 7 bases and the J gene lost 3 bases, with 22 bases spanning the gap. In nucleotides, the CDR3 is TGCGCCAGCCTGGGGCACGTCGAGGGGGTCGACACCGGGGAGCTGTTTTTT. It codes for CASLGHVEGVDTGELFF.

This clone was seen a few times. The V call is TRBV5-6, the J call TRBJ1-5; possible D gene TRBD1, 5 bases. The CDR3 covers 13 residues. Trimming stripped 4 bases from V and 6 bases from J, with 11 bases between. Germline values: CDR1 SGHDT, CDR2 YYEEEE. CDR3 residues: CASSTGGGQPQHF. The DNA of the CDR3 is TGTGCCAGCAGCACGGGGGGTGGTCAGCCCCAGCATTTT.

CDR3 residues: CASSRDEADTQYF. The CDR3 DNA reads TGTGCCAGCAGCCGGGACGAGGCAGATACGCAGTATTTT. The rearrangement links TRBV7-2 to TRBJ2-3; D might be TRBD1 or TRBD2, each matching 5 bases. Germline V gene lookup returns CDR1 SGHTA and CDR2 FQGNSA. V gave up 5 bases and J gave up 4 bases, with 10 bases separating them. The CDR3 length is 13 residues.

The chain joins TRBV12-1 to TRBJ2-7; the table's D call, TRBD1, has no DNA check behind it. TRBV12-1 is shown as a pseudogene. The CDR3 loop spans 15 amino acids. The CDR3 here is CASSSKGQTHYEQYF. CDR3 in DNA: TGTGCCAGCAGCTCAAAGGGACAGACTCACTACGAGCAGTACTTC.